This T cell receptor (beta chain) was recorded in a study of T cells in Graves' hyperthyroidism and ophthalmopathy. Study-wide background: The blood sample was taken at first diagnosis, before treatment began.

This CDR3 has 15 residues. Germline V lookup: CDR1 SGHRS, CDR2 YFSETQ. Trimming cost V 1 base and J 1 base, with 11 bases left between them. Isolation of PBMCs was performed on 10 ml fresh peripheral blood. This clonotype was recorded many times. Its cognate antigen is unknown. Authors of the study amplified TCR beta CDR3 regions from RNA transcripts. Initially, a first-round RT-PCR of the TCR CDR3 employed the HTBI primer set. TCRdb reprocessed the multiplex PCR reads via MiXCR and lists one record per CDR3 protein. The sample lists nearly 250,000 distinct CDR3 sequences, approximately 23% occurring once. Study conclusions and caveats: Most thyroid clonotypes expanded above 0.001 were also detected in blood. Ophthalmopathy cases were set apart from stable hyperthyroidism by a 13 V-J model.

The chain carries TRBV5-1 and TRBJ2-5; TRBD2 might be the D (6 bases). Sequenced material: blood. This TCR derives from a woman between 35 and 50 years old with Graves' ophthalmopathy. In nucleotides, the CDR3 is TGCGCCAGCAGCTTGAACGCGGGACCCCAAGAGACCCAGTACTTC. Amino acids: CASSLNAGPQETQYF.